This TCR beta chain was sequenced in a study of CD8 T cells in Susac syndrome (dated by TCRdb to between 2019 and 2020). Concerning the study at large: Whether CD8+ T cell activation and differentiation in Susac syndrome was antigen driven was tested using repertoire sequencing. The study compared CD8+ T cell repertoire clonality among around 11 healthy donors, about 14 Susac syndrome patients and fewer than 19 multiple sclerosis patients. Broader findings and caveats from the paper: The study acknowledged that relatively few individuals were included in the TCR sequencing and HLA analysis.

CDR1 is given as ENHRY and CDR2 as SYGVKD, both from the germline V gene. From its cysteine to its phenylalanine, the CDR3 spans 11 amino acids. The DNA shown is the 33-base CDR3, in frame from base 1. V is cut by 6 bases and J by 6 bases, and the space between the germline ends is 8 bases. RNA was extracted with the RNeasy kit and 0.5 to 1 ug was reverse transcribed using random hexamers. TCR beta CDR3 regions were amplified with the immunoSEQ multiplex PCR assay covering 54 Vbeta and 13 Jbeta segments. PCR amplification bias was corrected using a synthetic template baseline for primer optimization and computational correction. The authors' analysis ran thus. Reads were annotated to V, D and J genes according to IMGT and were analyzed with immunoSEQ Analyzer, with only productive sequences retained. To calculate clonality, Shannon entropy was normalized by log2 of the number of productive unique sequences and then subtracted from one. Public and private clones were assessed among the 100 most prevalent clones of each patient and control. Clones were defined as Susac-specific if absent from the healthy and MS cohorts, from some 1,000 published viral clones and from other ImmuneACCESS disease sequences. The public sequencing data were trimmed at Q25 with fastp and processed into clonotypes with MiXCR by TCRdb, which kept only in-frame beta chains. One record per CDR3 amino acid sequence lists the most common genes and DNA. What appears here as the V and J calls and clone size reflects TCRdb's work, not the paper's. This sample is represented by some 200,000 distinct CDR3 sequences; about 94% of them were singletons. Roughly 0.15% of the sample belongs to the ten largest clones.

Peripheral blood CD8+ and CD4+ T cells from healthy donors, Susac syndrome patients and multiple sclerosis patients were profiled using high-throughput TCR beta sequencing. The multiple sclerosis controls were treatment-naive patients who had stable or active relapsing-remitting disease and met the revised McDonald criteria. Bulk CD8+ and CD4+ T cells were purified by magnetic negative isolation, while CD8+ TEMRA cells were enriched using FACS. Blood was collected in EDTA tubes and processed within 24 hours, with PBMCs isolated through density gradient centrifugation. PBMCs intended for TCR sequencing were frozen in liquid nitrogen and were later thawed in a 37 degrees C water bath. Purity of sorted or isolated CD4+, CD8+ and CD8+ TEMRA cells was at least 90%. Regarding this clonotype: The antigen it binds to is not known. Nothing much larger sits one base from this clone, and base qualities are not available.

The chain couples TRBV10-3 to TRBJ1-1; too little of a D gene remains to name it. This TCR was recovered from a human donor with multiple sclerosis. The specimen sequenced was CD8+ T cells from PBMCs. The CDR3 corresponds to CAIRGSAEAFF. The nucleotide sequence reads TGTGCCATCAGGGGGTCCGCTGAAGCTTTCTTT.